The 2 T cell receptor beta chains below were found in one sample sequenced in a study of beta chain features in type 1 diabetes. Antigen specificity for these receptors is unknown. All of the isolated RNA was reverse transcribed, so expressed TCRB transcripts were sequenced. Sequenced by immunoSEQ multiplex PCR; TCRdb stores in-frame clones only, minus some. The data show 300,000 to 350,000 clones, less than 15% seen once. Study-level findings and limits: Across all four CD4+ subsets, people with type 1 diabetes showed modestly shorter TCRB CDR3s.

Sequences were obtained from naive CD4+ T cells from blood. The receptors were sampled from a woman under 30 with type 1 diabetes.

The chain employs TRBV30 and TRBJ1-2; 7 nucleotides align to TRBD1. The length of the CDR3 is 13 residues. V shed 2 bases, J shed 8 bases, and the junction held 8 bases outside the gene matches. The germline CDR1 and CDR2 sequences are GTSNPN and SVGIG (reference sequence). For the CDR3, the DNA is TGTGCCTGGAGTCTACAGGGGCTCGACGGCTACACCTTC. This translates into CAWSLQGLDGYTF.

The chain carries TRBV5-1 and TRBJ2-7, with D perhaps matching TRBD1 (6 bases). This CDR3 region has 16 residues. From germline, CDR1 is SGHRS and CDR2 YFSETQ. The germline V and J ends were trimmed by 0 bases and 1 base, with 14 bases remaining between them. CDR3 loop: CASSLGPGASSYEQYF. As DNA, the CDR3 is TGCGCCAGCAGCTTGGGTCCAGGGGCCTCATCCTACGAGCAGTACTTC. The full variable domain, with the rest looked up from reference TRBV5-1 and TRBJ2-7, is KAGVTQTPRYLIKTRGQQVTLSCSPISGHRSVSWYQQTPGQGLQFLFEYFSETQRNKGNFPGRFSGRQFSNSRSEMNVSTLELGDSALYLCASSLGPGASSYEQYFGPGTRLTVT.